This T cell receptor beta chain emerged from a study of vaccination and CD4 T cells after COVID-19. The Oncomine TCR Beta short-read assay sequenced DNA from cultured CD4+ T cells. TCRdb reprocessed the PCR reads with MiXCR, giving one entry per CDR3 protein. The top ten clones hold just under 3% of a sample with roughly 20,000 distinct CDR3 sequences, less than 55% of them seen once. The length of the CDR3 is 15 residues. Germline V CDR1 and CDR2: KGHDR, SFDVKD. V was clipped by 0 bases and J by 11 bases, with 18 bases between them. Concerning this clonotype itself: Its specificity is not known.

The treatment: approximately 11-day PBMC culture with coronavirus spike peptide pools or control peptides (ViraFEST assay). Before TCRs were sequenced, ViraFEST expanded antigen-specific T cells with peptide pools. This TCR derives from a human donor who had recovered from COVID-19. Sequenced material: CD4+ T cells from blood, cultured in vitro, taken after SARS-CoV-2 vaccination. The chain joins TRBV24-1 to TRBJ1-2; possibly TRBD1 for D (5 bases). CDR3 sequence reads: CATSDLRGGAVSYTF. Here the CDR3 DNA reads TGTGCCACCAGTGATTTGCGGGGAGGGGCCGTCTCGTACACCTTC.